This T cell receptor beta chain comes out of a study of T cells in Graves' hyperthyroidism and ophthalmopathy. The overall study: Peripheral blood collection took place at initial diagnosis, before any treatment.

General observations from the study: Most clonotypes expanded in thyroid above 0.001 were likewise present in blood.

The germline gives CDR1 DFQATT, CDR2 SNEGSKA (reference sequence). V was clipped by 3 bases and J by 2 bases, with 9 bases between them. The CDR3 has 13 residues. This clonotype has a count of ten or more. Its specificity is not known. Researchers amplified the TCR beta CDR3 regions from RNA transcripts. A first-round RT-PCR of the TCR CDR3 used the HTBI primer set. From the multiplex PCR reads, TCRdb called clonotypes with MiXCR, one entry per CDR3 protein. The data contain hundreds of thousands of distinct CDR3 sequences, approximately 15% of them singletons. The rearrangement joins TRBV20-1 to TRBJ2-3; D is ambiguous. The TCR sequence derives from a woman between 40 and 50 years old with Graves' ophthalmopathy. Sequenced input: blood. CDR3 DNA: TGCAGTGCTAGTAAGGAGTACACAGATACGCAGTATTTT. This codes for CSASKEYTDTQYF.